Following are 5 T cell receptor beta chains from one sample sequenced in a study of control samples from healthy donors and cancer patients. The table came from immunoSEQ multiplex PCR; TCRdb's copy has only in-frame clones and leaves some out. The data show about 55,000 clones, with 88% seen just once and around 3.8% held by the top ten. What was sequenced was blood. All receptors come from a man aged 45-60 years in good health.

CDR3 sequence reads: CSARGIGELFF. CDR3 in DNA: TGCAGTGCTAGAGGTATCGGGGAGCTGTTTTTT. The V gene is TRBV20-1, the J gene TRBJ2-2; D is undetermined. This CDR3 contains 11 residues. V was pared by 1 base and J by 7 bases, with 4 bases between. CDR1 is DFQATT, CDR2 SNEGSKA, per germline (reference sequence).

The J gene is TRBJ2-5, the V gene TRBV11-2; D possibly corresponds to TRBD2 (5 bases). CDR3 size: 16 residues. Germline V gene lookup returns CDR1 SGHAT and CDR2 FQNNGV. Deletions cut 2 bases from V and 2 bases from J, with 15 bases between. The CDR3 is CASSLMMVPGQETQYF. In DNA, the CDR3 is TGTGCCAGCAGCTTAATGATGGTTCCGGGACAAGAGACCCAGTACTTC.

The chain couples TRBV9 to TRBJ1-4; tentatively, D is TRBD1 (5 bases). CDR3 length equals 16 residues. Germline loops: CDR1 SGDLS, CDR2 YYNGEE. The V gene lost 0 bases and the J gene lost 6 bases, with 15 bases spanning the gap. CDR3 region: CASSVDLGREDEKLFF. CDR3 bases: TGTGCCAGCAGCGTAGATTTGGGGCGCGAAGATGAAAAACTGTTTTTT.

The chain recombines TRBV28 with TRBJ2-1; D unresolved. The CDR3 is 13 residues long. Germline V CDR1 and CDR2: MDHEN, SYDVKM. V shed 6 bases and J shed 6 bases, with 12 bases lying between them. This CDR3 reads CASSGYLPNEQFF. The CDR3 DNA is TGTGCCAGCAGCGGATACCTTCCCAATGAGCAGTTCTTC.

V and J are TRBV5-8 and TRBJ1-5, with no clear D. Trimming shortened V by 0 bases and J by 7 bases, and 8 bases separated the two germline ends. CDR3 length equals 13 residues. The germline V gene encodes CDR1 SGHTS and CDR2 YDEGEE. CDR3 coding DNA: TGTGCCAGCAGCTTGGAAGGAGGGCAGCCCCAGCATTTT. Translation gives CASSLEGGQPQHF. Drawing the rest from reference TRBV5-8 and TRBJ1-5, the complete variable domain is EAGVTQSPTHLIKTRGQQATLRCSPISGHTSVYWYQQALGLGLQFLLWYDEGEERNRGNFPPRFSGRQFPNYSSELNVNALELEDSALYLCASSLEGGQPQHFGDGTRLSIL.